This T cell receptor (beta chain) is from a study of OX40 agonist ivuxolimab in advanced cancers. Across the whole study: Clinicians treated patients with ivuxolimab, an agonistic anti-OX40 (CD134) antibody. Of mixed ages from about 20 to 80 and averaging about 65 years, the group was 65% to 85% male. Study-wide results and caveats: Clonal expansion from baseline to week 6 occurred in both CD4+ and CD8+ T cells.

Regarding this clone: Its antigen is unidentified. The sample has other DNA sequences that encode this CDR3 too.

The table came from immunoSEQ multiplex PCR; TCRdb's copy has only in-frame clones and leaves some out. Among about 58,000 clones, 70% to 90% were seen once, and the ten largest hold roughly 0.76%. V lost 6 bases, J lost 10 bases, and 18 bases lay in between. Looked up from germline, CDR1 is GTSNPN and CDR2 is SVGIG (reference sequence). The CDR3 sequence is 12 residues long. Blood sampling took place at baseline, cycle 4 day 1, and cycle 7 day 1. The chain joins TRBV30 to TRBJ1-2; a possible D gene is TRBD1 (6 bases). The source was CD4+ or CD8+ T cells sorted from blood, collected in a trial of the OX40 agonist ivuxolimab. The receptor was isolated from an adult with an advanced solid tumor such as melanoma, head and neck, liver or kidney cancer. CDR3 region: CACHREEGLYTF. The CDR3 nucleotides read TGTGCCTGCCACAGGGAAGAGGGACTCTACACCTTC.